The 24 T cell receptor beta chains in this list originate from one sample, sequenced in a study of blood T cell repertoires in COVID-19 (dated by TCRdb to between 2020 and 2021). The method behind the library was the immunoSEQ multiplex PCR assay. Here the immuneACCESS table is served through TCRdb, limited to in-frame sequences with V and J called. Missing clones are a known gap in these copies; in checked studies unresolved V genes cover under half, and the rest lacks a known reason. A total of about 74,000 clones appear in this sample, about nine tenths of them only once. The ten largest clonotypes hold 2.5% to 3% of the sample. The sample taken for sequencing was peripheral blood. The receptors derive from a man between 50 and 59 years old with COVID-19, enrolled during active disease.

The chain carries TRBV2 and TRBJ1-1; D is unclear. V was clipped by 4 bases and J by 0 bases, with 9 bases between them. This CDR3 region has 14 residues. Germline-derived CDR1 and CDR2 are SNHLY and FYNNEI. The CDR3 DNA reads as TGTGCCAGCAGTGTCACGGGAATGAACACTGAAGCTTTCTTT. This gives the protein CASSVTGMNTEAFF. The full variable domain, rest sourced from reference TRBV2 and TRBJ1-1, is EPEVTQTPSHQVTQMGQEVILRCVPISNHLYFYWYRQILGQKVEFLVSFYNNEISEKSEIFDDQFSVERPDGSNFTLKIRSTKLEDSAMYFCASSVTGMNTEAFFGQGTRLTVV.

The V call is TRBV30, the J call TRBJ1-3, with 9 bases aligning to TRBD1. This CDR3 region has 18 residues. The V gene's germline CDR1 is GTSNPN and CDR2 SVGIG (reference sequence). V lost 4 bases to trimming and J lost 2 bases; unmatched junction nucleotides: 15. The CDR3 is CAWNLPGQGPVPGNTIYF. The CDR3 nucleotides are TGTGCCTGGAACCTACCGGGACAGGGACCCGTGCCTGGAAACACCATATATTTT.

This chain uses TRBV5-4 with TRBJ2-6; D is unclear. This CDR3 is built from 17 residues. V dropped 4 bases and J dropped 0 bases, with 14 bases sitting between them. The V gene's germline CDR1 is SGHNT and CDR2 YYREEE (reference sequence). CDR3 in DNA: TGTGCCAGCAGCCGCGAGAGGCCTGGCTCTGGGGCCAACGTCCTGACTTTC. It translates to CASSRERPGSGANVLTF.

V usage is TRBV3-1 (or the pseudogene TRBV3-2) and J usage is TRBJ2-1, with D perhaps TRBD2 (6 bases). CDR3 length: 16 amino acids. Trimming removed 6 bases from V and 7 bases from J, with 22 bases in between. The germline V gene has CDR1 LGHDT and CDR2 YNNKEL (reference sequence). For the CDR3, the DNA is TGTGCCAGCAGACCTATGGGCGTCTCGGGGAGGAATGAGCAGTTCTTC. It specifies CASRPMGVSGRNEQFF.

V usage is TRBV6-2 or TRBV6-3 and J usage is TRBJ1-6; TRBD1 agrees at 10 bases. With 4 bases clipped from V and 10 bases from J, the junction kept 10 bases outside the gene matches. CDR1 and CDR2 from the germline V gene are MNHEY and SVGEGT. The CDR3 contains 16 residues. In DNA form, the CDR3 reads TGTGCCAGCAGTTTCCGCCGGGACAGGGGATGGTCACCCCTCCACTTT. It is translated as CASSFRRDRGWSPLHF.

The CDR3 reads CSTAGTSGRSSSYNEQFF. CDR3 nucleotide sequence: TGCAGCACGGCCGGGACTAGCGGGAGGTCTAGCTCCTACAATGAGCAGTTCTTC. The rearrangement joins TRBV29-1 to TRBJ2-1; 15 bases fit TRBD2. V shed 8 bases and J 0 bases; nucleotides not matched to a gene: 11. This CDR3 is 18 amino acids long. The germline CDR1 and CDR2 sequences are SQVTM and ANQGSEA.

The chain links TRBV7-9 to TRBJ2-5, with TRBD1 identical over 8 bases. Germline CDR1 is SEHNR and CDR2 is FQNEAQ (reference sequence). The ends lost 5 bases at V and 5 bases at J; junction bases unmatched: 10. The CDR3 consists of 15 residues. The CDR3 DNA sequence: TGTGCCAGCAGCCGCCCAGCAGGGGGCGGGGAGACCCAGTACTTC. It is translated as CASSRPAGGGETQYF.

This clone appeared a single time. The germline gene is not matched at one end of the junction; a read error may be the cause. The V gene is TRBV7-3, the J gene TRBJ2-7; 14 bases are a match to TRBD2. The CDR3 extends over 15 amino acids. The germline V gene has CDR1 SGHTA and CDR2 FQGTGA. The CDR3 sequence is CASSLSGTSGSTQHF. As DNA, the CDR3 is TGTGCCAGCAGCTTATCTGGGACTAGCGGGAGCACCCAACACTTC.

The chain employs TRBV30 and TRBJ1-5, with a possible D match to TRBD1 (6 bases). Per germline, CDR1 GTSNPN and CDR2 SVGIG (reference sequence). The CDR3 loop spans 14 amino acids. Deletions cut 2 bases from V and 7 bases from J, with 15 bases between. CDR3 region: CAWSTIQGSQPQHF. In DNA form, the CDR3 reads TGTGCCTGGAGTACGATCCAGGGGTCCCAGCCCCAGCATTTT.

The chain couples TRBV6-2 or TRBV6-3 to TRBJ2-7, with TRBD1 matching 7 bases. This CDR3 region has 13 residues. Germline V gene lookup returns CDR1 MNHEY and CDR2 SVGEGT. The V and J ends lost 6 bases and 6 bases, in that order; junction bases with no gene match: 8. The CDR3 region has the DNA TGTGCCAGCAGCTCCCTCCCAGGGGGCGAGCAGTACTTC. Translating gives CASSSLPGGEQYF.

The V and J genes are TRBV14 and TRBJ2-5, with 8 bases fitting TRBD2. The V segment lost 0 bases and the J segment 4 bases; nucleotides outside the gene matches: 7. The CDR3 loop spans 16 amino acids. Germline-derived CDR1 and CDR2 are SGHDN and FVKESK. CDR3 protein: CASSQDQAGVGETQYF. For the CDR3, the DNA is TGTGCCAGCAGCCAAGATCAAGCGGGAGTAGGAGAGACCCAGTACTTC.

V is TRBV7-2 and J is TRBJ1-2; D remains unclear. CDR1 SGHTA and CDR2 FQGNSA come from the germline V gene. Trimming left V 6 bases short and J 4 bases short, with 12 bases between. The CDR3 is made up of 13 amino acids. CDR3: CASRNAGSYGYTF. The DNA of the CDR3 is TGTGCCAGCAGGAACGCGGGCTCCTATGGCTACACCTTC.

This clone was counted a single time. This chain joins TRBV28 and TRBJ1-1, with a possible D match to TRBD1 (5 bases). Germline CDR1 MDHEN, CDR2 SYDVKM. Trimming shortened V by 1 base and J by 11 bases, and 11 bases separated the two germline ends. This CDR3 is 12 amino acids long. CDR3 DNA sequence: TGTGCCAGCAGTTTATTGGGGGGATGGGCTTTCTTT. This codes for CASSLLGGWAFF. The full variable domain, completed using reference TRBV28 and TRBJ1-1, is DVKVTQSSRYLVKRTGEKVFLECVQDMDHENMFWYRQDPGLGLRLIYFSYDVKMKEKGDIPEGYSVSREKKERFSLILESASTNQTSMYLCASSLLGGWAFFGQGTRLTVV.

This clone was observed once. V and J are TRBV4-3 and TRBJ2-7; D might be TRBD1 (5 bases). The CDR3 is 13 amino acids. Germline V lookup: CDR1 LGHNA, CDR2 YSLEER. Trimming left V 3 bases short and J 3 bases short, with 9 bases between. CDR3 region: CASSQAGIYEQYF. DNA of the CDR3: TGCGCCAGCAGCCAGGCAGGGATCTACGAGCAGTACTTC.

This clone was seen once. The rearrangement links TRBV18 to TRBJ2-3; possibly TRBD2 for D (6 bases). The germline V gene encodes CDR1 KGHSH and CDR2 LQKENI. V dropped 5 bases and J dropped 1 base, with 7 bases sitting between them. This CDR3 has 13 amino acids. In DNA, the CDR3 is TGTGCCAGCTCAAAGCGGGGCACAGATACGCAGTATTTT. Protein: CASSKRGTDTQYF. Full variable domain (missing parts from reference TRBV18 and TRBJ2-3): NAGVMQNPRHLVRRRGQEARLRCSPMKGHSHVYWYRQLPEEGLKFMVYLQKENIIDESGMPKERFSAEFPKEGPSILRIQQVVRGDSAAYFCASSKRGTDTQYFGPGTRLTVL.

By share, this clone ranks as medium-sized. This specimen includes other DNA sequences encoding the same CDR3. CDR3 loop: CASSQDFGHNTGELFF. CDR3 coding DNA: TGCGCCAGCAGCCAAGATTTTGGACACAACACCGGGGAGCTGTTTTTT. The chain couples TRBV4-3 to TRBJ2-2, with D perhaps matching TRBD1 (5 bases). Germline V gene sequence: CDR1 LGHNA, CDR2 YSLEER. CDR3 length: 16 residues. V shed 0 bases and J shed 2 bases, with 10 bases lying between them.

The genes are TRBV28 and TRBJ1-5; perhaps TRBD1 as D (5 bases). V was cut by 2 bases and J by 6 bases, with 14 bases left in between. Germline-derived CDR1 and CDR2 are MDHEN and SYDVKM. The CDR3 has 15 amino acids. In nucleotides, the CDR3 is TGTGCCAGCAGTTTAATAGGTAGGGGTACTCAGCCCCAGCATTTT. Translating gives CASSLIGRGTQPQHF.

The V gene is TRBV6-2 or TRBV6-3, the J gene TRBJ2-7, with D unresolved. Trimming pared 4 bases from V and 4 bases from J, leaving 11 bases between. The CDR3 covers 13 residues. CDR1 MNHEY and CDR2 SVGEGT come from the germline V gene. The CDR3 DNA sequence: TGTGCCAGCAGTTCCCTCAATAGATACGAGCAGTACGTC. This encodes CASSSLNRYEQYV.

The chain employs TRBV7-2 and TRBJ2-2, with 8 bases lining up with TRBD1. Germline CDR1 is SGHTA and CDR2 is FQGNSA. Trimming at V came to 5 bases and at J to 2 bases, leaving 7 bases not matched to a gene. This CDR3 spans 16 amino acids. CDR3 nucleotides: TGTGCCAGCAGCCCCCAGGGGGCGGGAAACACCGGGGAGCTGTTTTTT. Protein product: CASSPQGAGNTGELFF.

V gene TRBV15 combines with J gene TRBJ2-1, with unresolved D. Germline loops: CDR1 LNHNV, CDR2 YYDKDF (reference sequence). Trimming pared 1 base from V and 0 bases from J, leaving 4 bases between. The CDR3 consists of 14 residues. CDR3 amino acids: CATSRVGSYNEQFF. CDR3 bases: TGTGCCACCAGCAGAGTCGGCTCCTACAATGAGCAGTTCTTC.

The chain links TRBV27 to TRBJ2-5; 8 bases are a match to TRBD1. CDR3 length: 15 amino acids. Germline V gene data show CDR1 as MNHEY and CDR2 as SMNVEV (reference sequence). With 2 bases clipped from V and 2 bases from J, the junction kept 4 bases outside the gene matches. CDR3 DNA sequence: TGTGCCAGCAGTTTAGCAGGGGGCGGGCAAGAGACCCAGTACTTC. Translated, it gives CASSLAGGGQETQYF.

Written as DNA, the CDR3 is TGTGCCAGCAGCTTAGTAAGCGATGAGCAGTTCTTC. This codes for CASSLVSDEQFF. The rearrangement links TRBV7-9 to TRBJ2-1; D call uncertain. This CDR3 is 12 amino acids long. V lost 1 base and J lost 8, with 6 bases in between. Germline CDR1 reads SEHNR; CDR2 reads FQNEAQ (reference sequence). The full variable domain, its missing parts supplied by reference TRBV7-9 and TRBJ2-1, is DTGVSQNPRHKITKRGQNVTFRCDPISEHNRLYWYRQTLGQGPEFLTYFQNEAQLEKSRLLSDRFSAERPKGSFSTLEIQRTEQGDSAMYLCASSLVSDEQFFGPGTRLTVL.

CDR3 DNA: TGCGCCAGCAGCTCAGCCGGGACTCTCACTGAAGCTTTCTTT. Protein: CASSSAGTLTEAFF. The rearrangement uses TRBV5-1 and TRBJ1-1; TRBD1 is a possible D gene (5 bases). V gave up 3 bases and J gave up 4 bases, with 13 bases separating them. Germline CDR1 SGHRS, CDR2 YFSETQ. CDR3 length: 14 amino acids.

The rearrangement links TRBV7-9 to TRBJ2-1; 11 bases align to TRBD2. V lost 1 base to trimming and J lost 8 bases; unmatched junction nucleotides: 7. CDR3 length: 16 amino acids. Germline values: CDR1 SEHNR, CDR2 FQNEAQ (reference sequence). CDR3 sequence (DNA): TGTGCCAGCAGCTTAGATCTAGCGGGAGGAACACATGAGCAGTTCTTC. Amino acid sequence: CASSLDLAGGTHEQFF.